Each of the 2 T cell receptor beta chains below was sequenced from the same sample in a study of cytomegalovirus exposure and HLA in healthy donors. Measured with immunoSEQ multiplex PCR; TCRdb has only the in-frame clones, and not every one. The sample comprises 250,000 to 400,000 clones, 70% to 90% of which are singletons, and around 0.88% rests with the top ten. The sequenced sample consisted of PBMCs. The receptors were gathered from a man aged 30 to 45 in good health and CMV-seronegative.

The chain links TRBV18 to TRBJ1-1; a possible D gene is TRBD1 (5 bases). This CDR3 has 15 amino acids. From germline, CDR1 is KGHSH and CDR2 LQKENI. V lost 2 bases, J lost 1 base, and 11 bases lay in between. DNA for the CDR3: TGTGCCAGCTCACCAGGGGGGGTAGGGAACACTGAAGCTTTCTTT. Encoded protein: CASSPGGVGNTEAFF.

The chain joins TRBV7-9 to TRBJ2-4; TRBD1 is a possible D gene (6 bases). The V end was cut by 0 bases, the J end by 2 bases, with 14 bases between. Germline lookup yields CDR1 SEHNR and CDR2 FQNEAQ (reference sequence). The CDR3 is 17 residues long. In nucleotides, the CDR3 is TGTGCCAGCAGCTTAGCGGGGCAGGGGTCCTCCAAAAACATTCAGTACTTC. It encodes CASSLAGQGSSKNIQYF.